This TCR beta chain was sequenced during a study of beta chain features in type 1 diabetes. Study results and limitations: Type 1 diabetes patients showed a moderate but significant shortening of TCRB CDR3s in all four CD4+ subsets.

The authors reverse transcribed all of the isolated RNA, so sequencing captured expressed TCRB transcripts. Libraries were prepared by immunoSEQ multiplex PCR; TCRdb keeps only in-frame clonotypes and omits some of them. The sample lists some 660,000 clones, more than 12% occurring once. Trimming at V came to 4 bases and at J to 4 bases, leaving 12 bases not matched to a gene. This CDR3 comprises 19 residues. CDR1 and CDR2 (germline): SGHRS, YFSETQ. Worth noting for this clone: The antigen is unknown.

This chain links TRBV5-1 with TRBJ2-6; 12 bases align to TRBD1. This TCR derives from a man aged 18 to 30 with type 1 diabetes. Sequencing was done on a sample of naive CD4+ T cells from blood. CDR3 protein: CASSDHTGTGGIGANVLTF. CDR3 DNA sequence: TGCGCCAGCAGCGACCACACCGGGACAGGGGGCATCGGGGCCAACGTCCTGACTTTC.